This entry features one T cell receptor (beta chain) sequence. The record originates from a study of T cell changes during pregnancy in multiple sclerosis. Only in-frame clones appear in the TCRdb table, and some are missing; sequencing was by immunoSEQ multiplex PCR. The table records under 110,000 clones, about 91% of them present only once. Trimming removed 7 bases from V and 7 bases from J; junction bases left unmatched: 15. This CDR3 contains 16 residues. Per the germline V gene, CDR1 is SQVTM and CDR2 is ANQGSEA. The origin of this receptor is a female donor with multiple sclerosis, enrolled in a pregnancy study. V and J are TRBV29-1 and TRBJ2-1; 11 bases match TRBD1. The source material was peripheral blood, sampled in the second trimester of pregnancy. CDR3 nucleotide sequence: TGCAGCGGGACAGGGGGCTCTTGGGCCGCGCGAAATGAGCAGTTCTTC. Translating gives CSGTGGSWAARNEQFF.